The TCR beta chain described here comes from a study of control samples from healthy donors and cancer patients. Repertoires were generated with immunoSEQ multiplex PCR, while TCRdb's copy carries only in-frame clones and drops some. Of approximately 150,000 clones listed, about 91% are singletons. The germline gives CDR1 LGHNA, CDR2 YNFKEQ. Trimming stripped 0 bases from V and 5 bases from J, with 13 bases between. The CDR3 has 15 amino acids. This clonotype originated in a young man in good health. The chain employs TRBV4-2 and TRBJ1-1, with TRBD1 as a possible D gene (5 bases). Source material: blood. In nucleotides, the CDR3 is TGTGCCAGCAGCCAAGATTCCGGCAGGGATACTGAAGCTTTCTTT. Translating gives CASSQDSGRDTEAFF.